This T cell receptor (beta chain) is drawn from a study of cytomegalovirus exposure and HLA in healthy donors. The PCR was carried out with 60 Vbeta primers and 13 Jbeta primers. Data came from immunoSEQ multiplex PCR; TCRdb stores just in-frame clones and leaves some out. Found here are 150,000 to 180,000 clones, approximately 80% of them singletons; the top ten hold around 5.6%. The specimen sequenced was PBMCs. This sequence was found in a woman aged 40-49 years in good health and CMV-seropositive.

CDR3 in amino acids: CASSYSGGDRGIYEQYF. DNA for the CDR3: TGTGCCAGCAGTTACTCGGGGGGGGACAGGGGGATATACGAGCAGTACTTC. The rearrangement uses TRBV27 and TRBJ2-7, with TRBD1 matching over 11 bases. The CDR3 loop spans 17 amino acids. CDR1 is MNHEY, CDR2 SMNVEV, per germline (reference sequence). Trimming at V came to 4 bases and at J to 4 bases, leaving 12 bases not matched to a gene.